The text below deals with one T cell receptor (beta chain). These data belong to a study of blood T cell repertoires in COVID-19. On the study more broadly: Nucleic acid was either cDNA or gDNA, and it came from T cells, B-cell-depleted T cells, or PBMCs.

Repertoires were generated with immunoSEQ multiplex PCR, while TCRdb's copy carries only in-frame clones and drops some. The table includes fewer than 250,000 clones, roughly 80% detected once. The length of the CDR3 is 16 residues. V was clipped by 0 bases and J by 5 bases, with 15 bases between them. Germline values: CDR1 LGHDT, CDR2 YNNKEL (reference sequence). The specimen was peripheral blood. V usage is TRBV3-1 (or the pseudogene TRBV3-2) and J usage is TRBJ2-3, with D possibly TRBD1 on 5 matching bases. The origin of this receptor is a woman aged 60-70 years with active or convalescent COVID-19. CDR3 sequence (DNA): TGTGCCAGCAGCCAAGAAGGGATAGGGGTTGGAGATACGCAGTATTTT. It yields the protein CASSQEGIGVGDTQYF.